The present TCR beta chain was sequenced within a study of T cell responses to AZD1222 COVID-19 vaccine. Study information: Researchers grouped second doses given at about 4 or about 12 weeks into one pool.

V lost 8 bases and J lost 4; bases outside the gene matches: 8. The germline CDR1 and CDR2 sequences are MDHEN and SYDVKM. The CDR3 loop spans 14 amino acids. TCRdb's table, derived via immunoSEQ multiplex PCR, lists solely in-frame clones and lacks some. The table records some 150,000 clones, 70% to 90% of them present only once. Overall study results and limits: Donors, mostly white British, included more females; clonal diversity was possibly underestimated. Baseline seropositivity occurred in only six or seven AZD1222 recipients. Compared with day 0, the breadth and depth of the Spike-specific TCR repertoire rose significantly after two doses of AZD1222.

As concerns this clone: What it binds is unknown.

This TCR derives from an adult in good health. The V gene is TRBV28, the J gene TRBJ1-5; 7 bases match TRBD1. The specimen comprised peripheral blood, sampled on day 0 of AZD1222 vaccination. CDR3 bases: TGTGCCAGCCACGGACAGGTGGGGAATCAGCCCCAGCATTTT. Translation gives CASHGQVGNQPQHF.